By share, the clone carrying this T cell receptor beta chain counts as large (0.1 to 1%). This entry belongs to a study of sequential checkpoint blockade in melanoma. The CDR3 runs 16 residues. In germline, CDR1 is MGHRA, CDR2 YSYEKL. The V end lost 5 bases, the J end lost 3 bases, and 19 bases lay between the germline ends. Some clones are missing from TCRdb's copy, which holds only in-frame ones; the method was immunoSEQ multiplex PCR. The sample records roughly 2,900 clones, around a third being singletons. Documented treatment: randomized to nivolumab then ipilimumab (arm A) or the reverse (arm B).

The chain combines TRBV4-1 with TRBJ1-1; perhaps TRBD1 as D (6 bases). Specimen: tumor tissue (inferred from file names), collected from a patient given nivolumab and ipilimumab in sequence. The sequence came from a human donor with melanoma. The CDR3 loop reads CASSYSPGAVDTEAFF. CDR3 DNA sequence: TGCGCCAGCAGCTACTCCCCAGGGGCGGTGGACACTGAAGCTTTCTTT.